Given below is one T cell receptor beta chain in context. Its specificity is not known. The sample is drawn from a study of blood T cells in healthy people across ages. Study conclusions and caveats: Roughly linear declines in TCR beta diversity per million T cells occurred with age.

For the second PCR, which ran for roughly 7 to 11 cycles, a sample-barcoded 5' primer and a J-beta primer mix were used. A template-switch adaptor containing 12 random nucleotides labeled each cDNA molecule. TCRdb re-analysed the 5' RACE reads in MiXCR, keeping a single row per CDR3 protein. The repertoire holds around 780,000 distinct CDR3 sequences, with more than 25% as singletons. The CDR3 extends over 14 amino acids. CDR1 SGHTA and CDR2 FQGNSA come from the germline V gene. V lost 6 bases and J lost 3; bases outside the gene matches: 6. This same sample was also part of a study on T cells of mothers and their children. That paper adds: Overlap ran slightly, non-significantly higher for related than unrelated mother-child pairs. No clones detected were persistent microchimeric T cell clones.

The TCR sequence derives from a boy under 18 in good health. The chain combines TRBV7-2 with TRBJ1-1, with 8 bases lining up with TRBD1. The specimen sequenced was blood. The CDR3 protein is CASREDRGYTEAFF. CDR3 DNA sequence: TGTGCCAGCAGGGAAGACAGGGGTTACACTGAAGCTTTCTTT.